This TCR beta chain was profiled in a study of shared T cell receptors in the human thymus. Sequencing used immunoSEQ multiplex PCR; TCRdb keeps in-frame clones, though not all of them. The sample shows some 640,000 clones, roughly 86% of them seen only once. Separately, the same data were catalogued under a study of human thymus T cells. From that second work: V and J gene usage appeared biased in thymic and blood repertoires. Highly overlapping thymic repertoires in unrelated individuals were reported by related research.

The sequenced sample was thymocytes. This sequence was found in a boy in the first two years of life with a congenital heart defect.

The CDR3 protein is CASSVLTDTQYF. CDR3 sequence (DNA): TGTGCCAGCAGTGTCCTCACAGATACGCAGTATTTT. V is TRBV2 and J is TRBJ2-3; no clear D gene. Germline values: CDR1 SNHLY, CDR2 FYNNEI. V lost 4 bases to trimming and J lost 2 bases, with 4 bases between them. The CDR3 has 12 amino acids.